Below, 29 T cell receptor beta chains from the same sample are listed, as sequenced in a study of CD8+ T cells in alopecia areata. TCR sequencing used cDNA made by reverse transcription of extracted RNA. Libraries were prepared by immunoSEQ multiplex PCR; TCRdb keeps only in-frame clonotypes and omits some of them. The profile shows 150,000 or so clones, less than 65% of them singletons. Sequencing was performed on CD8+ T cells sorted from blood, taken at week 0. The receptors stem from a human donor with alopecia areata.

There are a few counts of this clone. This CDR3 is CASSYLQGGRTEAFF. DNA for the CDR3: TGTGCCAGCAGTTACCTACAGGGAGGAAGGACTGAAGCTTTCTTT. This chain connects TRBV6-5 to TRBJ1-1; D is possibly TRBD1 (6 bases). Trimming removed 2 bases from V and 5 bases from J, with 15 bases in between. This CDR3 region has 15 residues. Germline lookup yields CDR1 MNHEY and CDR2 SVGAGI.

The chain carries TRBV30 and TRBJ2-7; D is uncertain. V lost 3 bases to trimming and J lost 1 base, with 10 bases between them. The V gene's germline CDR1 is GTSNPN and CDR2 SVGIG (reference sequence). The CDR3 runs 13 residues. The CDR3 is CAWRGRQSYEQYF. CDR3 in DNA: TGTGCCTGGAGGGGCAGGCAATCCTACGAGCAGTACTTC. Using reference TRBV30 and TRBJ2-7 for the parts outside the CDR3, the full variable domain is SQTIHQWPATLVQPVGSPLSLECTVEGTSNPNLYWYRQAAGRGLQLLFYSVGIGQISSEVPQNLSASRPQDRQFILSSKKLLLSDSGFYLCAWRGRQSYEQYFGPGTRLTVT.

Concerning this clone: The conserved phenylalanine or tryptophan is not found at the CDR3 terminus, so this likely reflects a read error. V gene TRBV15 combines with J gene TRBJ2-7, with TRBD1 as a possible D gene (7 bases). Germline CDR1 and CDR2: LNHNV and YYDKDF (reference sequence). CDR3 size: 14 residues. The V and J ends lost 4 bases and 6 bases respectively, with 16 bases between them. The CDR3 loop is CATSIPGGAGEQYL. CDR3 in DNA: TGTGCCACCAGCATCCCAGGGGGAGCGGGCGAGCAGTACCTC.

The chain carries TRBV29-1 and TRBJ1-2; no clear D gene. The CDR3 has 14 amino acids. Trimming stripped 4 bases from V and 5 bases from J, with 17 bases between. Looked up from germline, CDR1 is SQVTM and CDR2 is ANQGSEA. The CDR3 region has the DNA TGCAGCGTTGTTGGGTCGAATGGTTTGTATGGCTACACCTTC. Residues: CSVVGSNGLYGYTF.

There are a few counts of this clone. V is TRBV4-3 and J is TRBJ1-5; D is perhaps TRBD1 (6 bases). This CDR3 comprises 16 residues. The germline V and J ends were trimmed by 0 bases and 5 bases, with 14 bases remaining between them. Germline V lookup: CDR1 LGHNA, CDR2 YSLEER. The CDR3 spells CASSQDSGQKDQPQHF. CDR3 DNA sequence: TGCGCCAGCAGCCAAGACTCCGGACAGAAGGATCAGCCCCAGCATTTT.

The rearrangement uses TRBV19 and TRBJ1-1; D gene ambiguous. V shed 5 bases and J shed 10 bases, with 14 bases lying between them. Germline CDR1 reads LNHDA; CDR2 reads SQIVND (reference sequence). CDR3 length: 12 residues. This chain's CDR3 is CASSPSSPAAFF. CDR3 in DNA: TGTGCCAGTAGTCCCAGCAGCCCTGCAGCTTTCTTT.

The chain employs TRBV2 and TRBJ2-1; a possible D gene is TRBD1 (6 bases). The CDR3 runs 16 residues. The germline V gene has CDR1 SNHLY and CDR2 FYNNEI. The V end was cut by 0 bases, the J end by 5 bases, with 14 bases between. The CDR3 loop is CASSEARDTKHNEQFF. For the CDR3, the DNA is TGTGCCAGCAGTGAAGCCCGGGACACAAAACACAATGAGCAGTTCTTC.

The chain employs TRBV29-1 and TRBJ1-1, with D tentatively TRBD1 (5 bases). The CDR3 has 14 amino acids. V lost 3 bases, J lost 4 bases, and 15 bases lay in between. Germline CDR1 SQVTM, CDR2 ANQGSEA. This CDR3 is CSVDARPGGTEAFF. The CDR3 DNA sequence: TGCAGCGTTGACGCGCGGCCCGGGGGCACTGAAGCTTTCTTT.

This clone was observed a handful of times. Other nucleotide sequences from this sample produce the same CDR3. This chain connects TRBV13 to TRBJ1-5; D not resolved. CDR3 size: 12 residues. The V end lost 0 bases, the J end lost 6 bases, and 3 bases lay between the germline ends. Germline CDR1 and CDR2: PRHDT and FYEKMQ (reference sequence). This chain's CDR3 is CASSLGGQPQHF. CDR3 DNA: TGTGCCAGCAGCTTAGGGGGTCAGCCCCAGCATTTT. Filled out from reference TRBV13 and TRBJ1-5, the complete variable domain reads AAGVIQSPRHLIKEKRETATLKCYPIPRHDTVYWYQQGPGQDPQFLISFYEKMQSDKGSIPDRFSAQQFSDYHSELNMSSLELGDSALYFCASSLGGQPQHFGDGTRLSIL.

The V and J genes are TRBV4-1 and TRBJ2-2, with 8 bases lining up with TRBD1. The CDR3 totals 15 residues. CDR1 is MGHRA and CDR2 is YSYEKL in the germline V gene. The V segment lost 3 bases and the J segment 1 base; nucleotides outside the gene matches: 1. CDR3 DNA sequence: TGCGCCAGCAGCCAGGGGACAGGGAACACCGGGGAGCTGTTTTTT. Protein: CASSQGTGNTGELFF.

V gene TRBV5-6 combines with J gene TRBJ1-2, with 8 nucleotides matching TRBD1. The ends lost 5 bases at V and 6 bases at J; junction bases unmatched: 6. Per germline, CDR1 SGHDT and CDR2 YYEEEE. The CDR3 runs 13 residues. DNA of the CDR3: TGTGCCAGCAGTTGGACAGGGCGGGATGGCTACACCTTC. Translation: CASSWTGRDGYTF.

J is TRBJ2-2 and V is TRBV7-2, with 10 bases matching TRBD2. V dropped 6 bases and J dropped 4; count of bases not matched to a gene: 14. Germline loops: CDR1 SGHTA, CDR2 FQGNSA. This CDR3 region has 18 residues. In DNA, the CDR3 is TGTGCCAGCAGTTTCCGCCGAGCGGGGGGGCTCCTCACCGGGGAGCTGTTTTTT. This gives the protein CASSFRRAGGLLTGELFF. The entire variable domain, with the rest obtained from reference TRBV7-2 and TRBJ2-2, is as follows: GAGVSQSPSNKVTEKGKDVELRCDPISGHTALYWYRQSLGQGLEFLIYFQGNSAPDKSGLPSDRFSAERTGGSVSTLTIQRTQQEDSAVYLCASSFRRAGGLLTGELFFGEGSRLTVL.

About this clone: Within the sample, other DNA sequences also encode this same CDR3. V and J are TRBV9 and TRBJ1-5; 8 nucleotides agree with TRBD1. CDR3 length: 14 amino acids. Germline V gives CDR1 SGDLS, CDR2 YYNGEE. Germline trimming cut 0 bases from V and 4 bases from J; bases unmatched to any gene: 0. The CDR3 loop reads CASSVGTGNQPQHF. CDR3 coding DNA: TGTGCCAGCAGCGTAGGGACAGGGAATCAGCCCCAGCATTTT.

This rearrangement joins TRBV6-6 to TRBJ2-7; TRBD1 might be the D (6 bases). CDR1 is MNHNY, CDR2 SVGAGI, per germline (reference sequence). The CDR3 loop spans 14 amino acids. V gave up 2 bases and J gave up 1 base, with 9 bases separating them. The CDR3 bases are TGTGCCAGCAGTTACGCGAGGGGGTCCTACGAGCAGTACTTC. Translating it yields CASSYARGSYEQYF.

The chain carries TRBV7-9 and TRBJ1-5; D possibly corresponds to TRBD1 (6 bases). This CDR3 region has 14 residues. V was pared by 4 bases and J by 4 bases, with 11 bases between. The V gene's germline CDR1 is SEHNR and CDR2 FQNEAQ (reference sequence). CDR3 amino acids: CASSSTGQNQPQHF. Here the CDR3 DNA reads TGTGCCAGCAGCTCAACCGGACAGAATCAGCCCCAGCATTTT.

This clone was counted once. The chain is built from TRBV4-1 and TRBJ1-1; D is uncertain. This CDR3 region has 15 residues. V was shortened by 6 bases and J by 1 base, with 15 bases between the two germline ends. CDR1 and CDR2 (germline): MGHRA, YSYEKL. Here the CDR3 DNA reads TGCGCCAGCAGGATAACACATATCGGGAACACTGAAGCTTTCTTT. Amino acid sequence: CASRITHIGNTEAFF.

The V call is TRBV9, the J call TRBJ1-2; D unresolved. There are 14 residues in the CDR3. V gave up 3 bases and J gave up 4 bases, with 13 bases separating them. Germline values: CDR1 SGDLS, CDR2 YYNGEE. CDR3 sequence (DNA): TGTGCCAGCAGCGCCGATGGACCGTTCTATGGCTACACCTTC. The encoded protein is CASSADGPFYGYTF.

The chain recombines TRBV27 with TRBJ2-3; no firm D call. This CDR3 has 13 amino acids. CDR1 is MNHEY, CDR2 SMNVEV, per germline (reference sequence). Trimming took 7 bases from V and 1 from J, leaving 9 bases between them. The CDR3 sequence: CASTLFGTDTQYF. In DNA form, the CDR3 reads TGTGCCAGCACCCTCTTTGGCACAGATACGCAGTATTTT.

The chain joins TRBV4-3 to TRBJ2-7, with 10 bases lining up with TRBD2. Losses at the gene ends were 0 bases for V and 5 bases for J; bases not matched to a gene: 10. CDR1 LGHNA and CDR2 YSLEER come from the germline V gene. CDR3 length: 17 amino acids. The CDR3 sequence: CASSQEASGGRLDEQYF. The DNA for the CDR3 is TGCGCCAGCAGCCAAGAGGCTAGCGGGGGTAGATTGGACGAGCAGTACTTC.

The gene calls are TRBV29-1 and TRBJ2-7; D perhaps matches TRBD2 (6 bases). With 7 bases removed from V and 0 bases from J, the gap between germline ends came to 13 bases. CDR3 length equals 13 residues. CDR1 is SQVTM, CDR2 ANQGSEA, per germline. The CDR3 DNA reads as TGCAGCGCGACGCGGGGCAGCTCCTACGAGCAGTACTTC. It yields the protein CSATRGSSYEQYF.

This clone has a handful of counts. The V and J genes are TRBV29-1 and TRBJ2-1; D might be TRBD2 (5 bases). Germline-derived CDR1 and CDR2 are SQVTM and ANQGSEA. V lost 6 bases to trimming and J lost 0 bases, with 15 bases between them. The CDR3 is 15 residues long. In nucleotides, the CDR3 is TGCAGCGTCCCCGGACTGGGGAGCTCCTACAATGAGCAGTTCTTC. Translated: CSVPGLGSSYNEQFF.

This clone was counted a few times. The V gene is TRBV11-2, the J gene TRBJ1-2; the D gene is possibly TRBD1 (6 bases). The CDR3 spans 15 residues. Looked up from germline, CDR1 is SGHAT and CDR2 is FQNNGV. With 6 bases removed from V and 6 bases from J, the gap between germline ends came to 20 bases. CDR3 coding DNA: TGTGCCAGCAGTAATACAGGGCTCCGAGGCGATGGCTACACCTTC. Translating it yields CASSNTGLRGDGYTF.

The V and J genes are TRBV4-3 and TRBJ2-5; possible D gene TRBD2, 5 bases. The CDR3 spans 15 residues. The V end was cut by 0 bases, the J end by 3 bases, with 11 bases between. Germline V gene data show CDR1 as LGHNA and CDR2 as YSLEER. The CDR3 DNA follows: TGCGCCAGCAGCCAAGATTTCGCCGGGAAAGAGACCCAGTACTTC. Protein sequence: CASSQDFAGKETQYF.

This chain joins TRBV5-1 and TRBJ1-1, with TRBD1 matching over 7 bases. The J segment lost 1 base and the V segment lost 2 bases, leaving 5 bases of the junction unmatched. This CDR3 is 15 amino acids long. Germline V gene data show CDR1 as SGHRS and CDR2 as YFSETQ. The CDR3 sequence: CASSFRRQGNTEAFF. The DNA for the CDR3 is TGCGCCAGCAGCTTCAGAAGACAGGGGAACACTGAAGCTTTCTTT.

The J gene is TRBJ2-3, the V gene TRBV29-1, with TRBD1 identical over 11 bases. The CDR3 runs to 14 residues. With V trimmed by 4 bases and J by 6 bases, 6 bases remained unmatched. Germline V lookup: CDR1 SQVTM, CDR2 ANQGSEA. The CDR3 DNA reads TGCAGCGTTGTAGGACAGGGGGCGAGGGATACGCAGTATTTT. Translation: CSVVGQGARDTQYF.

The J gene is TRBJ2-7, the V gene TRBV4-1; D remains unclear. Trimming left V 4 bases short and J 3 bases short, with 10 bases between. The CDR3 is 13 amino acids. The germline V gene encodes CDR1 MGHRA and CDR2 YSYEKL. The CDR3 reads CASSPVGNYEQYF. The DNA of the CDR3 is TGCGCCAGCAGCCCCGTGGGGAACTACGAGCAGTACTTC.

In this sample, this clone turned up a few times. The V gene is TRBV10-2, the J gene TRBJ1-1; D remains ambiguous. The germline V and J ends were trimmed by 7 bases and 5 bases, with 17 bases remaining between them. This CDR3 comprises 14 residues. In germline, CDR1 is WSHSY, CDR2 SAAADI. CDR3 amino acids: CASTKVDVGTEAFF. CDR3 nucleotides: TGCGCCAGCACCAAAGTTGATGTGGGGACTGAAGCTTTCTTT.

The V call is TRBV29-1, the J call TRBJ1-2; weak D call: TRBD1 (5 bases). Germline V gives CDR1 SQVTM, CDR2 ANQGSEA. The CDR3 covers 12 residues. V gave up 2 bases and J gave up 8 bases, with 12 bases separating them. CDR3 region: CSVEQGGGGYTF. The CDR3 DNA sequence: TGCAGCGTTGAACAGGGAGGCGGAGGCTACACCTTC.

This rearrangement joins TRBV9 to TRBJ1-1; D gene ambiguous. There are 14 residues in the CDR3. V was clipped by 4 bases and J by 3 bases, with 13 bases between them. The germline V gene has CDR1 SGDLS and CDR2 YYNGEE. CDR3 sequence: CASSRRGRDTEAFF. The CDR3 DNA reads TGTGCCAGCAGCCGGAGAGGTCGGGACACTGAAGCTTTCTTT.